The next 16 T cell receptor beta chains were all read from a single sample in a study of cytomegalovirus exposure and HLA in healthy donors. TCRdb's copy holds only in-frame clones and misses some; the assay was immunoSEQ multiplex PCR. Seen here are tens of thousands of clones, 80% to 95% observed once, and the top ten hold roughly 5.2%. The sequenced sample consisted of PBMCs. The receptors here all came from a woman under 30 in good health and CMV-seronegative.

The chain uses TRBV6-5 and TRBJ2-1; 7 positions match TRBD2. This CDR3 contains 14 residues. V lost 8 bases to trimming and J lost 10 bases; unmatched junction nucleotides: 14. Per germline, CDR1 MNHEY and CDR2 SVGAGI. The CDR3 nucleotides read TGTGCCAGCCTTACCCCGGGAGGTTTTGGGGAGCAGTTCTTC. It translates to CASLTPGGFGEQFF.

The chain has TRBV5-6 and TRBJ2-3; D is possibly TRBD2 (7 bases). With 1 base removed from V and 6 bases from J, the gap between germline ends came to 12 bases. Per the germline V gene, CDR1 is SGHDT and CDR2 is YYEEEE. CDR3 size: 14 residues. The CDR3 DNA sequence: TGTGCCAGCAGCTTGTGGGGGGGCGCGGATACGCAGTATTTT. Its protein is CASSLWGGADTQYF. The full variable domain, rest sourced from reference TRBV5-6 and TRBJ2-3, is DAGVTQSPTHLIKTRGQQVTLRCSPKSGHDTVSWYQQALGQGPQFIFQYYEEEERQRGNFPDRFSGHQFPNYSSELNVNALLLGDSALYLCASSLWGGADTQYFGPGTRLTVL.

This rearrangement joins TRBV4-1 to TRBJ1-1; a weak D match, TRBD1 (5 bases). CDR1 and CDR2 from the germline V gene are MGHRA and YSYEKL. The CDR3 is 15 residues long. V lost 1 base and J lost 5, with 14 bases in between. The CDR3 region is CASSQVRRGGTEAFF. In DNA form, the CDR3 reads TGCGCCAGCAGCCAAGTTCGGAGGGGAGGTACTGAAGCTTTCTTT.

This clone was counted once. The rearrangement uses TRBV15 and TRBJ2-1, with 9 bases lining up with TRBD2. Losses at the gene ends were 3 bases for V and 0 bases for J; bases not matched to a gene: 6. Germline values: CDR1 LNHNV, CDR2 YYDKDF (reference sequence). The CDR3 is 17 residues long. The CDR3, as DNA: TGTGCCACCAGCAGTCCCCGACTAGCGGACTCCTACAATGAGCAGTTCTTC. Its translation is CATSSPRLADSYNEQFF.

This chain links TRBV7-2 with TRBJ1-1; D possibly corresponds to TRBD1 (5 bases). V shed 3 bases and J shed 3 bases, with 11 bases lying between them. Germline V gene sequence: CDR1 SGHTA, CDR2 FQGNSA. CDR3 length equals 14 residues. CDR3 amino acids: CASSFQGGDTEAFF. CDR3 bases: TGTGCCAGCAGCTTCCAGGGAGGTGACACTGAAGCTTTCTTT.

This clone was picked up a small number of times. The chain links TRBV14 to TRBJ1-1; no definite D call. V dropped 1 base and J dropped 2 bases, with 17 bases sitting between them. The CDR3 runs 17 residues. Germline V CDR1 and CDR2: SGHDN, FVKESK. CDR3 sequence: CASSQAGSWLRNTEAFF. The CDR3 DNA reads TGTGCCAGCAGCCAAGCCGGTTCATGGTTAAGAAACACTGAAGCTTTCTTT.

This chain joins TRBV29-1 and TRBJ2-3, with D hard to call. The ends were cut back, 4 bases at V and 10 bases at J, with 18 bases in the middle. This CDR3 contains 13 residues. Looked up from germline, CDR1 is SQVTM and CDR2 is ANQGSEA. CDR3 amino acids: CSVVFQGPRAQYF. The CDR3 DNA sequence: TGCAGCGTTGTTTTTCAAGGCCCTCGGGCGCAGTATTTT.

V usage is TRBV5-4 and J usage is TRBJ1-1; D might be TRBD1 (5 bases). From germline, CDR1 is SGHNT and CDR2 YYREEE (reference sequence). The CDR3 is made up of 17 amino acids. Trimming took 4 bases from V and 0 from J, leaving 19 bases between them. CDR3: CASSDVQEIYMNTEAFF. CDR3 in DNA: TGTGCCAGCAGCGACGTACAGGAGATTTACATGAACACTGAAGCTTTCTTT.

The V and J genes are TRBV6-5 and TRBJ2-1; tentative D call: TRBD2 (6 bases). Germline loops: CDR1 MNHEY, CDR2 SVGAGI. Trimming pared 7 bases from V and 9 bases from J, leaving 16 bases between. The CDR3 is 13 amino acids. In nucleotides, the CDR3 is TGTGCCAGCAAAGGACTAAGTAGCCGTGAGCAGTTCTTC. Encoded protein: CASKGLSSREQFF.

This clone is a singleton in its sample. The V gene is TRBV19, the J gene TRBJ1-5, with D possibly matching TRBD1 (5 bases). V gave up 6 bases and J gave up 0 bases, with 15 bases separating them. This CDR3 region has 16 residues. The germline V gene encodes CDR1 LNHDA and CDR2 SQIVND (reference sequence). The CDR3 reads CASSRGGDYSNQPQHF. Written as DNA, the CDR3 is TGTGCCAGTAGCCGGGGGGGAGATTATAGCAATCAGCCCCAGCATTTT.

In this sample, this clone turned up once. The rearrangement joins TRBV11-2 to TRBJ1-2; tentative D call: TRBD1 (5 bases). The germline V gene has CDR1 SGHAT and CDR2 FQNNGV. The CDR3 length is 15 residues. Trimming cost V 0 bases and J 7 bases, with 15 bases left between them. The CDR3 loop is CASSLDFPGRGGYTF. CDR3 coding DNA: TGTGCCAGCAGCTTAGATTTTCCAGGGCGTGGTGGCTACACCTTC.

Points on this clone: Other DNA sequences in this sample translate to the same CDR3. This chain uses TRBV4-1 with TRBJ2-7; 12 nucleotides agree with TRBD1. Germline V CDR1 and CDR2: MGHRA, YSYEKL. The CDR3 has 15 amino acids. V lost 3 bases to trimming and J lost 4 bases; unmatched junction nucleotides: 4. The CDR3 reads CASSQGDRGLYEQYF. In DNA, the CDR3 is TGCGCCAGCAGCCAGGGGGACAGGGGGCTGTACGAGCAGTACTTC.

This chain's CDR3 is CASSQRASGGLETQYF. The CDR3 nucleotides read TGCGCCAGCAGCCAGAGGGCTAGCGGGGGGCTAGAGACCCAGTACTTC. The chain recombines TRBV4-1 with TRBJ2-5; 11 positions match TRBD2. The CDR3 contains 16 residues. Germline trimming cut 3 bases from V and 4 bases from J; bases unmatched to any gene: 7. Per the germline V gene, CDR1 is MGHRA and CDR2 is YSYEKL.

The count of this clone is one. This chain joins TRBV5-1 and TRBJ1-3; TRBD1 is a possible D gene (5 bases). Trimming stripped 4 bases from V and 7 bases from J, with 21 bases between. The germline CDR1 and CDR2 sequences are SGHRS and YFSETQ. The CDR3 contains 16 residues. In DNA, the CDR3 is TGCGCCAGCAGCCCCGAGGGACTCCCGAGAGAGAACACCATATATTTT. Its translation: CASSPEGLPRENTIYF.

V gene TRBV19 combines with J gene TRBJ1-2, with D tentatively TRBD1 (5 bases). The germline CDR1 and CDR2 sequences are LNHDA and SQIVND (reference sequence). V lost 5 bases and J lost 8, with 21 bases in between. The CDR3 extends over 15 amino acids. CDR3 sequence: CASSASPQGPNGYTF. The DNA for the CDR3 is TGTGCCAGTAGTGCAAGCCCCCAGGGTCCCAACGGCTACACCTTC.

This chain uses TRBV27 with TRBJ1-1; D not certain. Trimming pared 5 bases from V and 4 bases from J, leaving 17 bases between. The CDR3 contains 15 residues. Germline V gene data show CDR1 as MNHEY and CDR2 as SMNVEV (reference sequence). CDR3 DNA sequence: TGTGCCAGCAGTCCCTCGGAGGGCGGACTCACTGAAGCTTTCTTT. Translated, it gives CASSPSEGGLTEAFF.